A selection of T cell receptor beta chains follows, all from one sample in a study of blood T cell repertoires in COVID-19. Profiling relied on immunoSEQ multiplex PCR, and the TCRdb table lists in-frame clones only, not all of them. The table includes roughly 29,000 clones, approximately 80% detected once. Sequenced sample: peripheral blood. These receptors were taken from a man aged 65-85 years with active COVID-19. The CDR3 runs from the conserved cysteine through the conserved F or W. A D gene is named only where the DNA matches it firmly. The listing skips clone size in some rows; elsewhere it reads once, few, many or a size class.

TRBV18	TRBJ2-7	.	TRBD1	TGTGCCAGCTCACTAACGGGACAGATTTACGAGCAGTACTTC	CASSLTGQIYEQYF
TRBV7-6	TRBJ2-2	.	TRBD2	TGTGCCAGCAGCTTTACCGGGACTAGCGGTCCCGGGGAGCTGTTTTTT	CASSFTGTSGPGELFF
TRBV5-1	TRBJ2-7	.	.	TGCGCCAGCAGCTGGACAGTTTCCTACGAGCAGTACTTC	CASSWTVSYEQYF
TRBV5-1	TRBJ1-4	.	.	TGCGCCAGCAGCTTGACAGATAGTGAAAAACTGTTTTTT	CASSLTDSEKLFF
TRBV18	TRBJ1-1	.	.	TGTGCCAGCTCACCACCTCGCCGGGCCCCGGGGACTGAAGCTTTCTTT	CASSPPRRAPGTEAFF
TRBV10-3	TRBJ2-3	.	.	TGTGCCATCAGCCCAGGGGACCGCACAGATACGCAGTATTTT	CAISPGDRTDTQYF
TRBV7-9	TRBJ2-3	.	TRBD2	TGTGCCAGCAGCTTACTAGCGGCTAGCACAGATACGCAGTATTTT	CASSLLAASTDTQYF
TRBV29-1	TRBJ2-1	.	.	TGCAGCGTCACAGGGTTCTCCTACAATGAGCAGTTCTTC	CSVTGFSYNEQFF
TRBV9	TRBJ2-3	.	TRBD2	TGTGCCAGCAGCCCAAGGACTAGTTTGTATACGCAGTATTTT	CASSPRTSLYTQYF
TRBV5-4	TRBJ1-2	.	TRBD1	TGTGCCAGCACTACCGAGGGGGCGCGGTATGGCTACACCTTC	CASTTEGARYGYTF
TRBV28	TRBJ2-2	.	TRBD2	TGTGCCACAGCGGGACTAGCGGGAGAGATCGGGGAGCTGTTTTTT	CATAGLAGEIGELFF
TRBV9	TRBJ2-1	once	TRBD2	TGTGCCAGCAGCTCTCGATGGGTAGCGGGGTACAATGAGCAGTTCTTC	CASSSRWVAGYNEQFF
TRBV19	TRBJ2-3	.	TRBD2	TGTGCCAGTAGTGCCGGACTAGTTCAGTTGGTCACGGATACGCAGTATTTT	CASSAGLVQLVTDTQYF
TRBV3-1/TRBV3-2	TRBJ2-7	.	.	TGTGCCAGCAGCCAACGGTGGAGGGAGCAGTACTTC	CASSQRWREQYF
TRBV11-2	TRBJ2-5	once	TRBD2	TGTGCCAGCAGCTTGAGGGTAACTAGCGGGAGTGGCGAGACCCAGTACTTC	CASSLRVTSGSGETQYF
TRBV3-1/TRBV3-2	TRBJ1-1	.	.	TGTGCCAGCAGCCACAGGGTAAAGACTGAAGCTTTCTTT	CASSHRVKTEAFF
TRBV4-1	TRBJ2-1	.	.	TGCGCCAGCAGCCAAGACCCCCTGAATGAGCAGTTCTTC	CASSQDPLNEQFF
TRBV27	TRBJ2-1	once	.	TGTGCCAGCACCACCTTGGGGTTTAGCGGAGCCATTGTGGGCAATGAGCAGTTCTTC	CASTTLGFSGAIVGNEQFF
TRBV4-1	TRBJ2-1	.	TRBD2	TGCGCCAGCAGCCAAGATTCGGCGGGAGGAACATACAATGAGCAGTTCTTC	CASSQDSAGGTYNEQFF
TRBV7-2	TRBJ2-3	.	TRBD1	TGTGCCAGCAGCTTAGGACAGGGTGGCACAGATACGCAGTATTTT	CASSLGQGGTDTQYF
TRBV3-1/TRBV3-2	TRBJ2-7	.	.	TGTGCCAGCAGCCAAGATCGGCGGACCTACGAGCAGTACTTC	CASSQDRRTYEQYF
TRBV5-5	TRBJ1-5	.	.	TGTGCCAGCACCCCGTGGGGGGGAGTCAATCAGCCCCAGCATTTT	CASTPWGGVNQPQHF
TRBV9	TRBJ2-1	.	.	TGTGCCAGCAGCGCGTTCGGTCCCTCAAATGAGCAGTTCTTC	CASSAFGPSNEQFF